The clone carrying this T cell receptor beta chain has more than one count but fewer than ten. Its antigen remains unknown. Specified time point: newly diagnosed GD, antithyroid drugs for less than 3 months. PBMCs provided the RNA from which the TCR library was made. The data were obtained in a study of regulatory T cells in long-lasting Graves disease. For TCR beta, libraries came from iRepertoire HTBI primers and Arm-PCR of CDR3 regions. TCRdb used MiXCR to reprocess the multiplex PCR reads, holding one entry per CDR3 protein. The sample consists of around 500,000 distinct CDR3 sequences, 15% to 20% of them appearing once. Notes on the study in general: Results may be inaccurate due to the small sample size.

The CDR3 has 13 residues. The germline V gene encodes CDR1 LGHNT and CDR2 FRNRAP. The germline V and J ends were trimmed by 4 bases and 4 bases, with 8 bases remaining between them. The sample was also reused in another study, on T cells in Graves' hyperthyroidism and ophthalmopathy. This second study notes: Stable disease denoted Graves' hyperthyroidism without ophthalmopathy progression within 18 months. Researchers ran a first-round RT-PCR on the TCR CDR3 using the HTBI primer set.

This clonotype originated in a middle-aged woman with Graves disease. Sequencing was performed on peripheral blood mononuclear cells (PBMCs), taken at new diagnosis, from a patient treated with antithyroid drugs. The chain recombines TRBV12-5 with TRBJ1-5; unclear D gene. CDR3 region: CASGSEPNQPQHF. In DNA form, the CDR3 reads TGTGCTAGTGGTTCCGAACCAAATCAGCCCCAGCATTTT.